A selection of T cell receptor beta chains follows, all from one sample in a study of T cell responses to AZD1222 COVID-19 vaccine. TCRdb's copy holds only in-frame clones and misses some; the assay was immunoSEQ multiplex PCR. The sample carries some 130,000 clones, roughly 90% recorded once. The sample here was peripheral blood, taken on day 0 of AZD1222 vaccination. Source of these receptors: an adult in good health. The conserved cysteine and the conserved F or W are not part of the CDR3 here. Expanded clones are given a class, and other clones once, few, many or no size at all.

v_gene: TRBV20-1; abundance: .; CDR3aa: SAGGGYEQY
v_gene: TRBV4-1; abundance: few; CDR3aa: ASSPLGQRATSRYNEQF
v_gene: TRBV6-5; abundance: .; CDR3aa: ASSYTPGGVDAF
v_gene: TRBV28; abundance: .; CDR3aa: ASSSRGYEQY
v_gene: TRBV11-1; abundance: .; CDR3aa: ASSLVGGSGAF
v_gene: TRBV7-7; abundance: .; CDR3aa: ASSLLAGVQETQY
v_gene: TRBV4-1; abundance: few; CDR3aa: ASSQDIGGAGNTIY
v_gene: TRBV5-1; abundance: .; CDR3aa: ASSRGRGASSYNEQF
v_gene: TRBV14; abundance: once; CDR3aa: ASSLGTYNEQF
v_gene: TRBV19; abundance: .; CDR3aa: ASSMLGSDTDTQY
v_gene: TRBV30; abundance: once; CDR3aa: AWAGLDEKLF
v_gene: TRBV6-5; abundance: .; CDR3aa: ASSLGSNYGYT
v_gene: TRBV6-5; abundance: .; CDR3aa: ASRKTQSTDTQY
v_gene: TRBV28; abundance: .; CDR3aa: ASSPMPPNEKLF
v_gene: TRBV5-1; abundance: .; CDR3aa: ASSLQPTGVDGELF
v_gene: TRBV20-1; abundance: .; CDR3aa: SASSQAYEQY
v_gene: TRBV30; abundance: .; CDR3aa: AWSVLVGGEKLF
v_gene: TRBV18; abundance: .; CDR3aa: ASSPPAQFDEKLF
v_gene: TRBV5-1; abundance: .; CDR3aa: ASSMTGPYEQY
v_gene: TRBV19; abundance: .; CDR3aa: ASSLGTDKDYGYT
v_gene: TRBV6-4; abundance: .; CDR3aa: ASSGGLATDTQY
v_gene: TRBV5-1; abundance: .; CDR3aa: ASSFTSGRAYEQY
v_gene: TRBV7-3; abundance: .; CDR3aa: ASSLRLGAPEAF
v_gene: TRBV11-1; abundance: once; CDR3aa: ASSSRGRLLMNTQY
v_gene: TRBV6-4; abundance: .; CDR3aa: ASSDSWGARLAF
v_gene: TRBV30; abundance: .; CDR3aa: AWSVLDVREKLF
v_gene: TRBV28; abundance: .; CDR3aa: ASNPRWGQGRGYSNQPQH
v_gene: TRBV5-1; abundance: .; CDR3aa: ASSLSPTTDTQY
v_gene: TRBV11-3; abundance: .; CDR3aa: ASSRGGRGEQF
v_gene: TRBV2; abundance: .; CDR3aa: ASTREGTSEAF
v_gene: TRBV5-1; abundance: .; CDR3aa: ASSLDEGRTEAF
v_gene: TRBV19; abundance: .; CDR3aa: ASSIGGGSYEQY
v_gene: TRBV5-4; abundance: .; CDR3aa: ASSLGRDFYEQY
v_gene: TRBV6-2/TRBV6-3; abundance: once; CDR3aa: ASSYGQYGNTIY
v_gene: TRBV18; abundance: once; CDR3aa: ASSPMDTEAF
v_gene: TRBV10-3; abundance: once; CDR3aa: AISESGRGGQETQY
v_gene: TRBV20-1; abundance: .; CDR3aa: SASKTGLDTEAF
v_gene: TRBV27; abundance: .; CDR3aa: ASSETDRGQPQH
v_gene: TRBV3-1/TRBV3-2; abundance: .; CDR3aa: ASSQVAGGGYGYT
v_gene: TRBV4-2; abundance: .; CDR3aa: ASSPGSSVNYGYT
v_gene: TRBV3-1/TRBV3-2; abundance: .; CDR3aa: ASSRKLAGRSYEQY
v_gene: TRBV7-6; abundance: .; CDR3aa: ASSLEGQQGNTIY
v_gene: TRBV18; abundance: .; CDR3aa: ASSPTGTGVNYGYT
v_gene: TRBV3-1/TRBV3-2; abundance: .; CDR3aa: ASSQDLAGGGREQF
v_gene: TRBV2; abundance: .; CDR3aa: ASSEERWSEKLF
v_gene: TRBV21-1; abundance: few; CDR3aa: ASSEESRQGQGYT
v_gene: TRBV19; abundance: .; CDR3aa: ASSIGRSNYGYT
v_gene: TRBV6-5; abundance: .; CDR3aa: ASMGDGTNQPQH
v_gene: TRBV2; abundance: .; CDR3aa: ASTRGLAGTQY
v_gene: TRBV18; abundance: .; CDR3aa: ASSPAGDYTGELF
v_gene: TRBV28; abundance: .; CDR3aa: ASSSRTYGYT
v_gene: TRBV6-5; abundance: .; CDR3aa: AGSGGSNQPQH
v_gene: TRBV5-1; abundance: .; CDR3aa: ASSPRDRGSSPLH
v_gene: TRBV28; abundance: .; CDR3aa: ASSRAFNAF
v_gene: TRBV5-1; abundance: .; CDR3aa: ASSYQGQGLFSGSYEQY